A single sample gave rise to the 16 T cell receptor beta chains below, sequenced in a study of PD-1 blockade in classical Hodgkin lymphoma. Produced via immunoSEQ multiplex PCR; TCRdb's table is partial and in-frame only. In the table there are approximately 13,000 clones, around nine tenths of which are singletons. Relapse after autologous stem cell transplantation occurred in every patient, and brentuximab vedotin exposure varied. This sample comprised peripheral blood mononuclear cells (PBMCs), obtained at baseline. The receptor source for this set is a human donor with classical Hodgkin lymphoma.

This sequence joins TRBV5-6 and TRBJ1-3, with a possible D match to TRBD1 (5 bases). The CDR3 sequence is 14 residues long. Trimming removed 0 bases at V and 7 bases at J, with 11 bases between. Germline values: CDR1 SGHDT, CDR2 YYEEEE. CDR3 DNA: TGTGCCAGCAGCTTGGGTCGGGGGGTGAACACCATATATTTT. It specifies CASSLGRGVNTIYF.

CDR3 region: CASGFPLLSYEQYF. The CDR3 region has the DNA TGTGCTAGTGGTTTCCCCTTACTTTCCTACGAGCAGTACTTC. The V gene is TRBV12-5, the J gene TRBJ2-7; D uncertain. Between the trimmed V and J ends, which lost 3 bases and 1 base, there was a span of 10 bases. CDR3 length: 14 amino acids. Germline CDR1 and CDR2: LGHNT and FRNRAP.

The sample holds one count of this clone. V usage is TRBV6-5 and J usage is TRBJ1-1, with a possible D match to TRBD1 (5 bases). There are 14 residues in the CDR3. CDR1 and CDR2 from the germline V gene are MNHEY and SVGAGI. The V end was cut by 5 bases, the J end by 1 base, with 11 bases between. The CDR3 nucleotides read TGTGCCAGCAGTACTAGGAGGGGGAACACTGAAGCTTTCTTT. It is translated as CASSTRRGNTEAFF.

The gene calls are TRBV5-6 and TRBJ2-2, with TRBD1 matching over 7 bases. The CDR3 has 14 amino acids. The ends lost 0 bases at V and 4 bases at J; junction bases unmatched: 0. The V gene's germline CDR1 is SGHDT and CDR2 YYEEEE. CDR3 DNA: TGTGCCAGCAGCTTGGGACAGGGCACCGGGGAGCTGTTTTTT. This sequence encodes CASSLGQGTGELFF.

The rearrangement links TRBV25-1 to TRBJ1-2; 8 bases agree with TRBD1. The CDR3 contains 13 residues. CDR1 is MGHDK, CDR2 SYGVNS, per germline. The V segment lost 4 bases and the J segment 7 bases; nucleotides outside the gene matches: 5. The CDR3 sequence: CASSARQGSGYTF. The CDR3 DNA sequence: TGTGCCAGCAGTGCGCGACAGGGGAGTGGCTACACCTTC.

A single count supports this clone. The rearrangement uses TRBV4-2 and TRBJ2-1, with a tentative D call TRBD2 (7 bases). Per the germline V gene, CDR1 is LGHNA and CDR2 is YNFKEQ. The V gene lost 2 bases and the J gene lost 10 bases, with 21 bases spanning the gap. CDR3 length equals 16 residues. The CDR3, as DNA: TGTGCCAGCAGCCAAAGGGACGGGGGGCTGAGTGGAGAGCAGTTCTTC. Its translation is CASSQRDGGLSGEQFF.

This clone was seen a single time. V gene TRBV6-5 combines with J gene TRBJ1-1; D is unclear. Germline lookup yields CDR1 MNHEY and CDR2 SVGAGI. The CDR3 covers 14 residues. V was shortened by 0 bases and J by 0 bases, with 5 bases between the two germline ends. CDR3 bases: TGTGCCAGCAGTTACTCGAGTATGAACACTGAAGCTTTCTTT. This encodes CASSYSSMNTEAFF.

The chain is built from TRBV18 and TRBJ1-3; no definite D call. V lost 6 bases to trimming and J lost 1 base, with 13 bases between them. This CDR3 is 15 amino acids long. Germline lookup yields CDR1 KGHSH and CDR2 LQKENI. The CDR3 here is CASSPQTASGNTIYF. For the CDR3, the DNA is TGTGCCAGCTCTCCTCAGACGGCTTCTGGAAACACCATATATTTT.

This chain uses TRBV19 with TRBJ1-1, with D perhaps TRBD1 (5 bases). There are 13 residues in the CDR3. The V gene lost 5 bases and the J gene lost 1 base, with 8 bases spanning the gap. Germline V CDR1 and CDR2: LNHDA, SQIVND (reference sequence). CDR3 sequence: CASSYDRNTEAFF. The DNA of the CDR3 is TGTGCCAGTAGTTATGACAGGAACACTGAAGCTTTCTTT.

This chain uses TRBV5-6 with TRBJ2-7, with 7 nucleotides matching TRBD1. The CDR3 covers 13 residues. Germline V gene lookup returns CDR1 SGHDT and CDR2 YYEEEE. V shed 3 bases, J shed 3 bases, and the junction held 3 bases outside the gene matches. CDR3 nucleotides: TGTGCCAGCAGCTATTCAGGGGGCTACGAGCAGTACTTC. This encodes CASSYSGGYEQYF.

This rearrangement joins TRBV11-1 to TRBJ2-7, with TRBD1 matching over 8 bases. V trimming: 1 base; J trimming: 6 bases; junction bases outside the gene matches: 11. Germline V gives CDR1 SGHAT, CDR2 FQDESV (reference sequence). The CDR3 spans 16 residues. As DNA, the CDR3 is TGTGCCAGCAGCTTAGTATACCGGGACAGGTCCCCCGAGCAGTACTTC. As protein: CASSLVYRDRSPEQYF.

The J gene is TRBJ1-2, the V gene TRBV9; D perhaps matches TRBD1 (5 bases). Germline CDR1 reads SGDLS; CDR2 reads YYNGEE. The V end lost 4 bases, the J end lost 2 bases, and 18 bases lay between the germline ends. The CDR3 consists of 16 residues. The DNA for the CDR3 is TGTGCCAGCAGCTCCAGCCAACGGGGCGCAAACTATGGCTACACCTTC. Its translation is CASSSSQRGANYGYTF.

The CDR3 loop is CASSPTGANQPQHF. The CDR3, as DNA: TGTGCCAGCTCACCGACAGGGGCCAATCAGCCCCAGCATTTT. The V and J genes are TRBV18 and TRBJ1-5; 8 nucleotides agree with TRBD1. The J segment lost 3 bases and the V segment lost 3 bases, leaving 1 base of the junction unmatched. This CDR3 is built from 14 residues. Germline V CDR1 and CDR2: KGHSH, LQKENI.

The chain recombines TRBV6-1 with TRBJ2-7, with D possibly matching TRBD2 (6 bases). V was clipped by 3 bases and J by 0 bases, with 9 bases between them. CDR1 is MNHNS and CDR2 is SASEGT in the germline V gene. There are 14 residues in the CDR3. The chain's CDR3 is CASSEQGLSYEQYF. The CDR3 DNA is TGTGCCAGCAGTGAGCAGGGACTCTCCTACGAGCAGTACTTC.

The chain carries TRBV11-3 and TRBJ2-7, with 9 bases fitting TRBD2. Germline V gene sequence: CDR1 SGHNT, CDR2 YENEEA. Losses at the gene ends were 0 bases for V and 5 bases for J; bases not matched to a gene: 8. This CDR3 region has 16 residues. The CDR3 coding sequence is TGTGCCAGCAGCTTAGACGGGCGGGAGGGCCGGGACGAGCAGTACTTC. It specifies CASSLDGREGRDEQYF.

The chain has TRBV6-6 and TRBJ1-2; 8 nucleotides align to TRBD1. V gave up 2 bases and J gave up 3 bases; unmatched junction bases: 2. Germline V CDR1 and CDR2: MNHNY, SVGAGI (reference sequence). The CDR3 length is 14 residues. The CDR3 nucleotides read TGTGCCAGCAGTTACCCGGGACAGGACTATGGCTACACCTTC. Amino acid sequence: CASSYPGQDYGYTF.